The 16 T cell receptor beta chains below come from one sample, sequenced in a study of a mutant IDH1 vaccine in newly diagnosed glioma. TCRdb's copy holds only in-frame clones and misses some; the assay was immunoSEQ multiplex PCR. The sample carries over 40,000 clones, approximately 92% recorded once. These receptors' targets are unknown. Time point reported: week 35, safety follow-up. Vaccination comprised doses that each held 300 ug of mutant IDH1 20-mer peptide, plus topical imiquimod. The sequenced sample was PBMCs, obtained from a glioma patient whose treatment included an IDH1 peptide vaccine. The receptors stem from a man aged 35 to 55 with glioma.

The rearrangement links TRBV7-9 to TRBJ2-5; D might be TRBD2 (6 bases). CDR1 is SEHNR, CDR2 FQNEAQ, per germline (reference sequence). This CDR3 is 14 amino acids long. V was cut by 7 bases and J by 2 bases, with 14 bases left in between. Written as DNA, the CDR3 is TGTGCCAGCAACTACTGGGACTCACAAGAGACCCAGTACTTC. It is translated as CASNYWDSQETQYF.

There are a few counts of this clone. The J gene is TRBJ2-2, the V gene TRBV19; D is ambiguous. The CDR3 is 14 amino acids. The V and J ends lost 8 bases and 0 bases respectively, with 10 bases between them. Germline assignment: CDR1 LNHDA and CDR2 SQIVND (reference sequence). The CDR3 spells CASGAETNTGELFF. The CDR3 coding sequence is TGTGCCAGTGGAGCCGAAACGAACACCGGGGAGCTGTTTTTT. Looking up the rest from reference TRBV19 and TRBJ2-2 gives the full variable domain: DGGITQSPKYLFRKEGQNVTLSCEQNLNHDAMYWYRQDPGQGLRLIYYSQIVNDFQKGDIAEGYSVSREKKESFPLTVTSAQKNPTAFYLCASGAETNTGELFFGEGSRLTVL.

Only a few counts were recorded for this clone. The chain uses TRBV6-6 and TRBJ1-3; perhaps TRBD1 as D (6 bases). The germline CDR1 and CDR2 sequences are MNHNY and SVGAGI (reference sequence). This CDR3 comprises 15 residues. Trimming shortened V by 5 bases and J by 4 bases, and 15 bases separated the two germline ends. CDR3 sequence (DNA): TGTGCCAGCAGTCCGGCGGGGGCGCGAGGAAACACCATATATTTT. Its translation: CASSPAGARGNTIYF.

V usage is TRBV27 and J usage is TRBJ2-5; unclear D gene. V lost 0 bases and J lost 5, with 7 bases in between. The CDR3 runs 13 residues. Germline CDR1 reads MNHEY; CDR2 reads SMNVEV (reference sequence). CDR3 loop: CASSLSAGETQYF. Here the CDR3 DNA reads TGTGCCAGCAGTTTATCCGCCGGGGAGACCCAGTACTTC.

The J gene is TRBJ1-6, the V gene TRBV4-2; TRBD1 matches at 9 bases. V was clipped by 1 base and J by 8 bases; unmatched bases: 6. The CDR3 has 16 residues. CDR1 is LGHNA, CDR2 YNFKEQ, per germline. CDR3 region: CASSQAGGQGYSPLHF. DNA for the CDR3: TGTGCCAGCAGCCAAGCCGGGGGACAGGGATATTCACCCCTCCACTTT.

The gene calls are TRBV6-5 and TRBJ2-3; no definite D call. V lost 0 bases and J lost 6, with 16 bases in between. The CDR3 covers 16 residues. Per germline, CDR1 MNHEY and CDR2 SVGAGI. This CDR3 reads CASSYSPIGSPDTQYF. As DNA, the CDR3 is TGTGCCAGCAGTTACTCGCCGATAGGGTCCCCGGATACGCAGTATTTT.

This chain uses TRBV6-1 with TRBJ2-5; 10 nucleotides align to TRBD2. With V trimmed by 0 bases and J by 5 bases, 3 bases remained unmatched. Per germline, CDR1 MNHNS and CDR2 SASEGT. The CDR3 has 15 residues. DNA of the CDR3: TGTGCCAGCAGTGAAGCAGCGGGGGGGCGGGAGACCCAGTACTTC. Translated, it gives CASSEAAGGRETQYF.

This chain links TRBV7-2 with TRBJ1-3; D gene unclear. Germline V lookup: CDR1 SGHTA, CDR2 FQGNSA. Trimming removed 5 bases from V and 4 bases from J, with 9 bases in between. The length of the CDR3 is 13 residues. CDR3 sequence reads: CASSASWGNTIYF. For the CDR3, the DNA is TGTGCCAGCAGCGCATCCTGGGGAAACACCATATATTTT.

This clone appeared a single time. The CDR3 sequence: CASSAVEGSNQPQHF. The CDR3 bases are TGTGCCAGCAGCGCCGTTGAGGGAAGCAATCAGCCCCAGCATTTT. V and J are TRBV7-6 and TRBJ1-5; D unclear. The CDR3 is 15 amino acids. V was pared by 5 bases and J by 1 base, with 12 bases between. In germline, CDR1 is SGHVS, CDR2 FNYEAQ.

DNA for the CDR3: TGTGCCAGCAGTTCACCGGGGGGAATTAACTATGGCTACACCTTC. Residues: CASSSPGGINYGYTF. The chain employs TRBV6-5 and TRBJ1-2, with TRBD1 as a possible D gene (5 bases). Germline V lookup: CDR1 MNHEY, CDR2 SVGAGI. Trimming pared 4 bases from V and 1 base from J, leaving 13 bases between. The CDR3 has 15 residues.

The rearrangement uses TRBV5-6 and TRBJ1-2; D is ambiguous. The V gene's germline CDR1 is SGHDT and CDR2 YYEEEE. CDR3 length: 16 residues. Trimming stripped 4 bases from V and 5 bases from J, with 21 bases between. In nucleotides, the CDR3 is TGTGCCAGCAGCCAAGACCGGTTAAGAGATAGGTATGGCTACACCTTC. Encoded protein: CASSQDRLRDRYGYTF.

The V and J genes are TRBV6-1 and TRBJ2-5; possible D gene TRBD2, 6 bases. Trimming cost V 4 bases and J 0 bases, with 12 bases left between them. There are 15 residues in the CDR3. In germline, CDR1 is MNHNS, CDR2 SASEGT. The CDR3 DNA follows: TGTGCCAGCAGTGCCGGGGGACGCTACCAAGAGACCCAGTACTTC. Protein: CASSAGGRYQETQYF.

The V and J genes are TRBV6-1 and TRBJ2-2; 10 bases fit TRBD2. From germline, CDR1 is MNHNS and CDR2 SASEGT. Trimming removed 4 bases from V and 0 bases from J; junction bases left unmatched: 5. The CDR3 loop spans 17 amino acids. CDR3 amino acids: CASSGGLAWANTGELFF. CDR3 DNA: TGTGCCAGCAGTGGGGGACTAGCGTGGGCGAACACCGGGGAGCTGTTTTTT.

CDR3 nucleotides: TGTGCCAGCTCACGCAATACTAAACAGGGCAACTATGGCTACACCTTC. Its translation is CASSRNTKQGNYGYTF. The V gene is TRBV18, the J gene TRBJ1-2; D is possibly TRBD1 (6 bases). Trimming removed 4 bases from V and 2 bases from J, with 17 bases in between. The CDR3 runs to 16 residues. CDR1 KGHSH and CDR2 LQKENI come from the germline V gene.

The CDR3 DNA reads TGTGCCACCAGCAGAGACACCGCCGTGGGTCTCTACGAGCAGTACTTC. This sequence encodes CATSRDTAVGLYEQYF. This rearrangement joins TRBV15 to TRBJ2-7; D uncertain. The CDR3 runs to 16 residues. Germline CDR1 and CDR2: LNHNV and YYDKDF (reference sequence). The V end lost 0 bases, the J end lost 3 bases, and 15 bases lay between the germline ends. Using reference TRBV15 and TRBJ2-7 for the parts outside the CDR3, the full variable domain is DAMVIQNPRYQVTQFGKPVTLSCSQTLNHNVMYWYQQKSSQAPKLLFHYYDKDFNNEADTPDNFQSRRPNTSFCFLDIRSPGLGDTAMYLCATSRDTAVGLYEQYFGPGTRLTVT.

This clone showed up just once. The chain is built from TRBV6-5 and TRBJ1-6, with D perhaps matching TRBD1 (5 bases). With 9 bases removed from V and 10 bases from J, the gap between germline ends came to 22 bases. The germline V gene has CDR1 MNHEY and CDR2 SVGAGI. CDR3 length: 15 amino acids. This CDR3 is CASRRQGRVASPLHF. The CDR3 DNA reads TGTGCCAGTCGACGTCAGGGTCGTGTAGCGTCACCCCTCCACTTT.